Listed below are T cell receptor beta chains from one sample, sequenced in a study of regulatory T cells in long-lasting Graves disease. TCRdb called the multiplex PCR reads again in MiXCR, with one record for every CDR3 protein. This sample has approximately 360,000 distinct CDR3 sequences, with approximately 25% found just once. Sequencing was performed on peripheral blood mononuclear cells (PBMCs), taken when the disease was refractory, from a patient treated with antithyroid drugs. Every receptor here comes from a middle-aged woman with Graves disease. CDR3s include the opening cysteine and the closing phenylalanine or tryptophan. D genes are given only for firm matches. Size tells how often a clone was seen (once, few, many) or the class of an expanded clone, and some rows leave it out.

clone_size: few; j_call: TRBJ2-4; v_call: TRBV4-1; d_call: TRBD2; cdr3_nt: TGCGCCAGCAGCCAAGATCCCCCCAGGACTAGCGGCTTAAACATTCAGTACTTC; cdr3_aa: CASSQDPPRTSGLNIQYF
clone_size: many; j_call: TRBJ1-1; v_call: TRBV6-1; d_call: NA; cdr3_nt: TGTGCCAGCCAGACGGGGAGGGACACTGAAGCTTTCTTT; cdr3_aa: CASQTGRDTEAFF
clone_size: NA; j_call: TRBJ2-7; v_call: TRBV28; d_call: TRBD1; cdr3_nt: TGTGCCAGCAGTTTCCCGATGGACAGGGTAAGATCCTACGAGCAGTACTTC; cdr3_aa: CASSFPMDRVRSYEQYF
clone_size: few; j_call: TRBJ2-1; v_call: TRBV9; d_call: TRBD2; cdr3_nt: TGTGCCAGCAGCGATCCCCGCGGGAGTCTAAATGAGCAGTTCTTC; cdr3_aa: CASSDPRGSLNEQFF
clone_size: many; j_call: TRBJ2-5; v_call: TRBV20-1; d_call: TRBD1; cdr3_nt: TGCAGTGCCGAACCTTCGACAGGGGAGGAGACCCAGTACTTC; cdr3_aa: CSAEPSTGEETQYF
clone_size: few; j_call: TRBJ2-5; v_call: TRBV4-1; d_call: NA; cdr3_nt: TGCGCCAGCAGCCAAGTTGGGACAACCCAAGAGACCCAGTACTTC; cdr3_aa: CASSQVGTTQETQYF
clone_size: few; j_call: TRBJ1-1; v_call: TRBV20-1; d_call: NA; cdr3_nt: TGCAGTGCTAGTTACAGGGTGTTGGACACTGAAGCTTTCTTT; cdr3_aa: CSASYRVLDTEAFF
clone_size: NA; j_call: TRBJ2-5; v_call: TRBV18; d_call: NA; cdr3_nt: TGTGCCAGCTCGTCCAAGGGAGAGACCCAGTACTTC; cdr3_aa: CASSSKGETQYF
clone_size: NA; j_call: TRBJ1-6; v_call: TRBV4-1; d_call: NA; cdr3_nt: TGCGCCAGCAGCCAAGACGTACTGAGCTCCTATAATTCACCCCTCCACTTT; cdr3_aa: CASSQDVLSSYNSPLHF
clone_size: NA; j_call: TRBJ2-5; v_call: TRBV15; d_call: NA; cdr3_nt: TGTGCCACCAGCAGAGATGTGGGGCAGCAAGAGACCCAGTACTTC; cdr3_aa: CATSRDVGQQETQYF
clone_size: NA; j_call: TRBJ2-3; v_call: TRBV7-8; d_call: TRBD1; cdr3_nt: TGTGCCAGCAGCTTAGGGATCCGGGACAGTAGAAGCACAGATACGCAGTATTTT; cdr3_aa: CASSLGIRDSRSTDTQYF
clone_size: NA; j_call: TRBJ2-1; v_call: TRBV6-1; d_call: TRBD2; cdr3_nt: TGTGCCAGCACCTACGGGTGGGGCGCGGGGGGGAATGAGCAGTTCTTC; cdr3_aa: CASTYGWGAGGNEQFF
clone_size: many; j_call: TRBJ2-2; v_call: TRBV11-1; d_call: NA; cdr3_nt: TGTGCCAGCAGCTCTCGCCGTACCGGGGAGCTGTTTTTT; cdr3_aa: CASSSRRTGELFF
clone_size: many; j_call: TRBJ2-7; v_call: TRBV27; d_call: TRBD2; cdr3_nt: TGTGCCAGCAGTTCGCTGCTAGCGGGAGGGCCCCACTACGAGCAGTACTTC; cdr3_aa: CASSSLLAGGPHYEQYF
clone_size: few; j_call: TRBJ2-2; v_call: TRBV7-2; d_call: NA; cdr3_nt: TGTGCCAGCAGCTTAGGTTTTCGGGCTAGCTATGTCACCGGGGAGCTGTTTTTT; cdr3_aa: CASSLGFRASYVTGELFF
clone_size: NA; j_call: TRBJ2-3; v_call: TRBV10-3; d_call: TRBD2; cdr3_nt: TGTGCCATCAGTGACCAGACTAGCGCCACAGATACGCAGTATTTT; cdr3_aa: CAISDQTSATDTQYF
clone_size: NA; j_call: TRBJ2-7; v_call: TRBV28; d_call: NA; cdr3_nt: TGTGCCAGCAGTTTGAGAGTGTCCTGGGAGCAGTACTTC; cdr3_aa: CASSLRVSWEQYF
clone_size: many; j_call: TRBJ2-5; v_call: TRBV28; d_call: TRBD2; cdr3_nt: TGTGCCAGCAGTTCCGTAGGACTAGCGGAAGAGACCCAGTACTTC; cdr3_aa: CASSSVGLAEETQYF
clone_size: many; j_call: TRBJ2-5; v_call: TRBV10-3; d_call: TRBD2; cdr3_nt: TGTGCCACCAGGGAGGGTACGGAGACCCAGTACTTC; cdr3_aa: CATREGTETQYF
clone_size: NA; j_call: TRBJ2-7; v_call: TRBV5-1; d_call: TRBD2; cdr3_nt: TGCACCAGCAGCTTAGAAACTAGCGGGACCTACGAGCAGTACTTC; cdr3_aa: CTSSLETSGTYEQYF
clone_size: NA; j_call: TRBJ1-4; v_call: TRBV4-2; d_call: NA; cdr3_nt: TGTGCCAGCAGCCAAGAACCGGGGCGTCCAACTAATGAAAAACTGTTTTTT; cdr3_aa: CASSQEPGRPTNEKLFF
clone_size: NA; j_call: TRBJ1-3; v_call: TRBV2; d_call: NA; cdr3_nt: TGTGCCAGCAGTCTCGTGGCTAGCTCTGGAAACACCATATATTTT; cdr3_aa: CASSLVASSGNTIYF
clone_size: many; j_call: TRBJ1-1; v_call: TRBV28; d_call: NA; cdr3_nt: TGTGCCAGCAGTTTATGGCAGTTAAACACTGAAGCTTTCTTT; cdr3_aa: CASSLWQLNTEAFF